The 16 T cell receptor beta chains listed next were all sequenced from one sample in a study of blood T cell repertoires in COVID-19. Using immunoSEQ multiplex PCR, the repertoire was profiled, and TCRdb retains in-frame clones only, with some absent. The sample records 200,000 to 300,000 clones, 85% to 90% being singletons. The sample taken for sequencing was peripheral blood. The receptors derive from a man older than 75 with acute or convalescent COVID-19.

The CDR3 DNA follows: TGTGCCAGCAGCACCACAGCGGGAGGATACAATGAGCAGTTCTTC. Translation gives CASSTTAGGYNEQFF. V is TRBV7-9 and J is TRBJ2-1; 9 bases are shared with TRBD2. CDR3 length: 15 amino acids. Germline V gene data show CDR1 as SEHNR and CDR2 as FQNEAQ (reference sequence). Germline trimming cut 5 bases from V and 4 bases from J; bases unmatched to any gene: 6.

The chain joins TRBV7-9 to TRBJ1-6, with TRBD1 identical over 9 bases. The germline V gene has CDR1 SEHNR and CDR2 FQNEAQ (reference sequence). V shed 5 bases and J 7 bases; nucleotides not matched to a gene: 0. CDR3 size: 13 residues. The CDR3 bases are TGTGCCAGCAGCGGACAGGGGAATTCACCCCTCCACTTT. As protein: CASSGQGNSPLHF. Using reference TRBV7-9 and TRBJ1-6 for the parts outside the CDR3, the full variable domain is DTGVSQNPRHKITKRGQNVTFRCDPISEHNRLYWYRQTLGQGPEFLTYFQNEAQLEKSRLLSDRFSAERPKGSFSTLEIQRTEQGDSAMYLCASSGQGNSPLHFGNGTRLTVT.

The V gene is TRBV7-2, the J gene TRBJ1-5; 8 bases align to TRBD1. J was trimmed by 5 bases and V by 5 bases; bases with no gene match: 8. The germline CDR1 and CDR2 sequences are SGHTA and FQGNSA. The CDR3 loop spans 15 amino acids. The DNA for the CDR3 is TGTGCCAGCAGCCCCACGAGACAGGGGCATCAGCCCCAGCATTTT. It codes for CASSPTRQGHQPQHF.

The chain recombines TRBV5-4 with TRBJ2-2; 12 nucleotides align to TRBD1. The V gene end was trimmed by 4 bases and the J gene end by 4 bases; junction bases not matched to a gene: 2. Germline values: CDR1 SGHNT, CDR2 YYREEE (reference sequence). CDR3 length equals 15 residues. Here the CDR3 reads CASSRDRGPTGELFF. CDR3 nucleotides: TGTGCCAGCAGCCGGGACAGGGGGCCCACCGGGGAGCTGTTTTTT.

The chain carries TRBV2 and TRBJ2-2, with D perhaps TRBD2 (5 bases). V lost 6 bases and J 6 bases, leaving 11 bases between the germline ends. The V gene's germline CDR1 is SNHLY and CDR2 FYNNEI. This CDR3 is built from 13 residues. The DNA for the CDR3 is TGTGCCAGCAGCTACGCTAGCTCCGGGGAGCTGTTTTTT. This sequence encodes CASSYASSGELFF.

The chain couples TRBV25-1 to TRBJ2-7, with a tentative D call TRBD1 (5 bases). With 1 base removed from V and 0 bases from J, the gap between germline ends came to 10 bases. The V gene's germline CDR1 is MGHDK and CDR2 SYGVNS. This CDR3 comprises 15 residues. DNA of the CDR3: TGTGCCAGCAGTGAATCAAAGGGGTACTCCTACGAGCAGTACTTC. It specifies CASSESKGYSYEQYF.

This sequence joins TRBV4-1 and TRBJ2-3, with TRBD1 as a possible D gene (5 bases). Germline V gene lookup returns CDR1 MGHRA and CDR2 YSYEKL. Trimming removed 4 bases from V and 0 bases from J, with 8 bases in between. There are 14 residues in the CDR3. The CDR3 DNA reads TGCGCCAGCAGCCGGGGCGGTAGCACAGATACGCAGTATTTT. Protein: CASSRGGSTDTQYF.

The chain carries TRBV6-5 and TRBJ2-1; 9 bases are a match to TRBD1. This CDR3 is built from 15 residues. The trim removed 1 base at V and 9 bases at J, leaving 7 bases unmatched. CDR1 is MNHEY and CDR2 is SVGAGI in the germline V gene. The CDR3 DNA reads as TGTGCCAGCAGTTACTATGGGACAGGGTCGGGTGAGCAGTTCTTC. As protein: CASSYYGTGSGEQFF.

This clone was recorded once. The chain recombines TRBV7-9 with TRBJ2-2; possibly TRBD2 for D (6 bases). This CDR3 contains 14 residues. The germline CDR1 and CDR2 sequences are SEHNR and FQNEAQ (reference sequence). The V end lost 5 bases, the J end lost 4 bases, and 11 bases lay between the germline ends. The CDR3 here is CASSRLATTGELFF. Written as DNA, the CDR3 is TGTGCCAGCAGCCGTCTAGCGACCACCGGGGAGCTGTTTTTT.

For the CDR3, the DNA is TGTGCCAGCAGTTACGGAGGACGGTCTTACAATGAGCAGTTCTTC. Its translation: CASSYGGRSYNEQFF. This chain uses TRBV6-2 or TRBV6-3 with TRBJ2-1; a weak D match, TRBD2 (5 bases). Germline V gene sequence: CDR1 MNHEY, CDR2 SVGEGT. Trimming shortened V by 2 bases and J by 4 bases, and 12 bases separated the two germline ends. This CDR3 is built from 15 residues.

V usage is TRBV7-2 and J usage is TRBJ1-3; D is possibly TRBD1 (6 bases). Trimming stripped 5 bases from V and 0 bases from J, with 8 bases between. In germline, CDR1 is SGHTA, CDR2 FQGNSA. The CDR3 runs 14 residues. The CDR3 loop is CASSLQGSGNTIYF. As DNA, the CDR3 is TGTGCCAGCAGCCTACAGGGCTCTGGAAACACCATATATTTT.

The chain joins TRBV12-3 or TRBV12-4 to TRBJ2-7; no definite D call. V lost 0 bases to trimming and J lost 0 bases, with 3 bases between them. The CDR3 runs to 13 residues. The CDR3 here is CASSLAVSYEQYF. The CDR3 DNA sequence: TGTGCCAGCAGTTTAGCCGTCTCCTACGAGCAGTACTTC.

Only a few counts were recorded for this clone. This CDR3 reads CASSMGLAGGSLDEQYF. DNA for the CDR3: TGTGCCAGCAGCATGGGACTAGCGGGAGGGTCCCTGGACGAGCAGTACTTC. The gene calls are TRBV7-9 and TRBJ2-7, with 16 positions matching TRBD2. Per the germline V gene, CDR1 is SEHNR and CDR2 is FQNEAQ (reference sequence). V dropped 5 bases and J dropped 5; count of bases not matched to a gene: 9. The CDR3 sequence is 17 residues long.

V usage is TRBV28 and J usage is TRBJ1-1; D uncertain. Germline-derived CDR1 and CDR2 are MDHEN and SYDVKM. There are 15 residues in the CDR3. V lost 5 bases and J lost 0, with 13 bases in between. The CDR3 sequence: CASSLRGLVNTEAFF. The CDR3 DNA sequence: TGTGCCAGCAGTCTCCGCGGTTTGGTGAACACTGAAGCTTTCTTT.

V usage is TRBV11-3 and J usage is TRBJ1-6; 7 bases map to TRBD1. Germline values: CDR1 SGHNT, CDR2 YENEEA. The CDR3 runs 13 residues. V lost 5 bases, J lost 10 bases, and 5 bases stayed unmatched. The CDR3 loop is CASSIDRESPLHF. The CDR3 DNA reads as TGTGCCAGCAGCATCGACAGGGAGTCACCCCTCCACTTT.

V is TRBV10-1 and J is TRBJ2-5; TRBD1 matches 8 bases. CDR1 and CDR2 from the germline V gene are WNHNN and SYGVQD (reference sequence). This CDR3 comprises 16 residues. The ends lost 6 bases at V and 4 bases at J; junction bases unmatched: 13. The CDR3 coding sequence is TGCGCCAGCAGGTCGTGGACAGGGCAAAGGGGAGAGACCCAGTACTTC. Its protein is CASRSWTGQRGETQYF.